The 26 T cell receptor beta chains below come from one sample, sequenced in a study of blood T cell repertoires in COVID-19 (dated by TCRdb to the early 2020s). Receptors were amplified or captured by the immunoSEQ multiplex PCR assay. Entries here come from immuneACCESS through TCRdb and include only in-frame sequences with V and J called. Some clones fail to appear in such tables; in the studies checked, an unresolved V gene covers under half of the shortfall, and the cause of the remainder is unknown. The sample table records around 260,000 clones; 80% to 90% of these occur just once. Clones ranked in the top ten supply 4.1% of the sample. Specimen: PBMCs or T cells enriched from blood (not recorded which). Receptor source: a man younger than 45 with acute COVID-19.

The chain is built from TRBV6-1 and TRBJ1-4, with D possibly TRBD1 on 5 matching bases. Germline V gene lookup returns CDR1 MNHNS and CDR2 SASEGT. This CDR3 region has 15 residues. V lost 2 bases and J lost 7, with 14 bases in between. The CDR3 protein is CASSESSRGGEKLFF. The CDR3 DNA is TGTGCCAGCAGTGAAAGTTCAAGGGGTGGTGAAAAACTGTTTTTT.

The chain employs TRBV6-5 and TRBJ2-1; 9 nucleotides match TRBD2. Germline V gene lookup returns CDR1 MNHEY and CDR2 SVGAGI. The ends lost 6 bases at V and 5 bases at J; junction bases unmatched: 5. This CDR3 contains 14 residues. The CDR3 is CASRSSGRHNEQFF. In nucleotides, the CDR3 is TGTGCCAGCAGGTCCAGCGGGAGGCACAATGAGCAGTTCTTC.

Points on this clone: A junction boundary mismatches the germline segment, possibly from a read error. The chain is built from TRBV11-3 and TRBJ1-2; weak D call: TRBD1 (5 bases). This CDR3 is built from 11 residues. Germline CDR1 and CDR2: SGHNT and YENEEA. CDR3 sequence: CASSRDSLASF. CDR3 bases: TGTGCCAGCAGCCGTGACAGTTTAGCCTCCTTC.

The V gene is TRBV7-3, the J gene TRBJ1-1; tentatively, D is TRBD1 (6 bases). CDR1 SGHTA and CDR2 FQGTGA come from the germline V gene. V was clipped by 4 bases and J by 6 bases, with 18 bases between them. The CDR3 totals 15 residues. In DNA form, the CDR3 reads TGTGCCAGCAGCTCACAACAGGGTTTTAAGTCTGAAGCTTTCTTT. Its protein product is CASSSQQGFKSEAFF.

This clone was counted once. The V gene is TRBV29-1, the J gene TRBJ1-2; weak D call: TRBD1 (5 bases). Trimming shortened V by 4 bases and J by 3 bases, and 6 bases separated the two germline ends. The germline gives CDR1 SQVTM, CDR2 ANQGSEA. The CDR3 is 11 residues long. CDR3 residues: CSVVGDYGYTF. Written as DNA, the CDR3 is TGCAGCGTTGTAGGGGACTATGGCTACACCTTC.

The CDR3 sequence is CASSITGIASNQPQHF. Here the CDR3 DNA reads TGTGCCAGTAGTATCACAGGTATTGCGAGCAATCAGCCCCAGCATTTT. The rearrangement links TRBV19 to TRBJ1-5; tentative D call: TRBD1 (5 bases). The V gene's germline CDR1 is LNHDA and CDR2 SQIVND (reference sequence). Trimming shortened V by 3 bases and J by 1 base, and 13 bases separated the two germline ends. This CDR3 region has 16 residues. Based on the CDR3 plus reference TRBV19 and TRBJ1-5, the full variable domain is DGGITQSPKYLFRKEGQNVTLSCEQNLNHDAMYWYRQDPGQGLRLIYYSQIVNDFQKGDIAEGYSVSREKKESFPLTVTSAQKNPTAFYLCASSITGIASNQPQHFGDGTRLSIL.

V and J are TRBV10-3 and TRBJ2-5, with D possibly matching TRBD1 (7 bases). Germline CDR1 and CDR2: ENHRY and SYGVKD. The CDR3 loop spans 14 amino acids. V was clipped by 3 bases and J by 2 bases, with 10 bases between them. The CDR3 sequence is CAISDAGQQETQYF. As DNA, the CDR3 is TGTGCCATCAGTGACGCGGGACAGCAAGAGACCCAGTACTTC.

The chain couples TRBV28 to TRBJ1-2, with 9 bases aligning to TRBD1. In germline, CDR1 is MDHEN, CDR2 SYDVKM. The CDR3 runs 17 residues. V lost 2 bases, J lost 6 bases, and 13 bases stayed unmatched. The DNA for the CDR3 is TGTGCCAGCAGTTTACAACAGGGGGCGAATGTGAGGGATGGCTACACCTTC. The encoded protein is CASSLQQGANVRDGYTF.

The J gene is TRBJ1-6, the V gene TRBV2; tentative D call: TRBD1 (6 bases). CDR1 is SNHLY and CDR2 is FYNNEI in the germline V gene. There are 15 residues in the CDR3. V lost 5 bases and J 2 bases, leaving 10 bases between the germline ends. The CDR3 nucleotides read TGTGCCAGCAGTAACCGGGACACCTATAATTCACCCCTCCACTTT. Its protein product is CASSNRDTYNSPLHF.

The chain links TRBV19 to TRBJ2-1, with D perhaps matching TRBD1 (6 bases). The germline gives CDR1 LNHDA, CDR2 SQIVND (reference sequence). The V gene lost 6 bases and the J gene lost 1 base, with 16 bases spanning the gap. CDR3 length: 16 amino acids. The CDR3 bases are TGTGCCAGTAGAAAAACAGGGAAGGGTTCCTACAATGAGCAGTTCTTC. Its translation is CASRKTGKGSYNEQFF.

This clone was seen only once. The rearrangement joins TRBV13 to TRBJ2-2, with 8 bases that match TRBD2. V was pared by 5 bases and J by 5 bases, with 13 bases of the junction left unmatched. Per germline, CDR1 PRHDT and CDR2 FYEKMQ (reference sequence). The CDR3 spans 17 residues. The CDR3 region has the DNA TGTGCCAGCAGCCCTAGGAGCGGGGGCCGACGGACCGGGGAGCTGTTTTTT. Translation: CASSPRSGGRRTGELFF.

The rearrangement uses TRBV19 and TRBJ2-2, with a weak D call TRBD2 (5 bases). The CDR3 covers 13 residues. Germline CDR1 is LNHDA and CDR2 is SQIVND (reference sequence). V lost 3 bases to trimming and J lost 8 bases, with 10 bases between them. CDR3 DNA: TGTGCCAGTAGTATGAGGCCGGGAGGGGAGCTGTTTTTT. Its protein product is CASSMRPGGELFF.

The chain joins TRBV24-1 to TRBJ1-5, with D possibly TRBD1 on 5 matching bases. This CDR3 is built from 15 residues. Trimming removed 3 bases at V and 0 bases at J, with 8 bases between. The V gene's germline CDR1 is KGHDR and CDR2 SFDVKD. CDR3: CATSDNRNSNQPQHF. In DNA, the CDR3 is TGTGCCACCAGTGATAACAGGAATAGCAATCAGCCCCAGCATTTT.

The CDR3 reads CASEIRGEGIQYF. The CDR3 DNA reads TGCGCCAGCGAAATCCGAGGCGAGGGCATTCAGTACTTC. The chain is built from TRBV23-1 and TRBJ2-4, with D maybe TRBD2 (5 bases). TRBV23-1 is recorded as an ORF, its role being uncertain. This CDR3 spans 13 amino acids. V was trimmed by 8 bases and J by 9 bases, leaving 17 bases between them.

Details on this clone: One end of the junction does not line up with germline, which may come from a read error. The rearrangement links TRBV5-1 to TRBJ1-4; no definite D call. CDR1 and CDR2 (germline): SGHRS, YFSETQ. The CDR3 covers 17 residues. The DNA of the CDR3 is TGTGCCAGCAGCCCGCAACCGGGAGGCAGCTCCAATGAAAAACTGTTTTTT. It yields the protein CASSPQPGGSSNEKLFF.

The V gene is TRBV19, the J gene TRBJ1-1, with D possibly TRBD1 on 5 matching bases. Germline lookup yields CDR1 LNHDA and CDR2 SQIVND (reference sequence). Deletions cut 0 bases from V and 4 bases from J, with 9 bases between. The CDR3 is 14 residues long. The CDR3 DNA is TGTGCCAGTAGTATAGACCACAGGAGCACTGAAGCTTTCTTT. It codes for CASSIDHRSTEAFF.

The chain has TRBV11-2 and TRBJ2-7; no clear D gene. Germline lookup yields CDR1 SGHAT and CDR2 FQNNGV. The CDR3 contains 16 residues. V lost 5 bases to trimming and J lost 2 bases, with 19 bases between them. This chain's CDR3 is CASSPSAGLTTYEQYV. The CDR3 coding sequence is TGTGCCAGCAGCCCCTCGGCTGGGCTAACGACCTACGAGCAGTACGTC.

The rearrangement joins TRBV19 to TRBJ2-5, with 9 bases that match TRBD1. CDR1 and CDR2 from the germline V gene are LNHDA and SQIVND (reference sequence). This CDR3 region has 15 residues. V lost 3 bases, J lost 7 bases, and 9 bases stayed unmatched. The CDR3 sequence: CASSIHGTGKVTQYF. CDR3 nucleotides: TGTGCCAGTAGTATTCACGGGACAGGGAAGGTGACCCAGTACTTC.

The genes are TRBV30 and TRBJ2-7; 9 bases are a match to TRBD2. CDR1 and CDR2 from the germline V gene are GTSNPN and SVGIG (reference sequence). Unmatched junction bases numbered 3, after V lost 5 bases and J lost 1 base. This CDR3 region has 13 residues. Written as DNA, the CDR3 is TGTGCCTGGGGACTAGCGTGTTCCTACGAGCAGTACGTC. Its protein is CAWGLACSYEQYV.

The chain combines TRBV2 with TRBJ1-1, with 9 bases fitting TRBD1. The J segment lost 10 bases and the V segment lost 8 bases, leaving 14 bases of the junction unmatched. The germline V gene has CDR1 SNHLY and CDR2 FYNNEI. There are 14 residues in the CDR3. The CDR3 DNA reads TGTGCCAGCCTGATGGGGACAGGGTCGATTTCAGCTTTCTTT. It translates to CASLMGTGSISAFF.

The chain has TRBV29-1 and TRBJ1-2, with D unresolved. Germline CDR1 SQVTM, CDR2 ANQGSEA. V dropped 5 bases and J dropped 1 base, with 11 bases sitting between them. The CDR3 consists of 13 residues. The CDR3 sequence: CSVLEKSNYGYTF. In DNA, the CDR3 is TGCAGCGTTTTAGAGAAGAGTAACTATGGCTACACCTTC.

The chain is built from TRBV5-4 and TRBJ2-7, with D possibly being TRBD2 (6 bases). This CDR3 contains 15 residues. Trimming took 4 bases from V and 5 from J, leaving 19 bases between them. Germline loops: CDR1 SGHNT, CDR2 YYREEE (reference sequence). The CDR3 coding sequence is TGTGCCAGCAGCCCGGAGGGCCGGATGGGGGACGAGCAGTACGTC. Encoded protein: CASSPEGRMGDEQYV.

The chain combines TRBV11-2 with TRBJ2-5; D might be TRBD2 (6 bases). This CDR3 has 13 residues. Trimming left V 1 base short and J 7 bases short, with 10 bases between. Germline values: CDR1 SGHAT, CDR2 FQNNGV. The CDR3 sequence: CASSLGGVRTQYF. The CDR3 nucleotides are TGTGCCAGCAGCTTAGGGGGGGTTCGGACCCAGTACTTC.

This chain joins TRBV3-1 (or the pseudogene TRBV3-2) and TRBJ2-3, with D possibly matching TRBD1 (6 bases). The V end lost 0 bases, the J end lost 6 bases, and 19 bases lay between the germline ends. This CDR3 region has 17 residues. Germline V gene data show CDR1 as LGHDT and CDR2 as YNNKEL (reference sequence). CDR3 loop: CASSQDRGSFSVDTQYF. The CDR3 bases are TGTGCCAGCAGCCAAGACAGGGGTTCATTTTCGGTGGATACGCAGTATTTT.

V gene TRBV28 combines with J gene TRBJ2-1; D possibly corresponds to TRBD2 (6 bases). The CDR3 spans 15 residues. V was shortened by 8 bases and J by 5 bases, with 19 bases between the two germline ends. Germline V CDR1 and CDR2: MDHEN, SYDVKM. The CDR3: CASLQTEGRNNEQFF. The CDR3 DNA reads as TGTGCCAGCCTTCAAACGGAGGGCCGAAACAATGAGCAGTTCTTC.

The chain is built from TRBV6-2 or TRBV6-3 and TRBJ2-5, with a possible D match to TRBD1 (6 bases). The CDR3 is 15 amino acids. Per germline, CDR1 MNHEY and CDR2 SVGEGT. The V gene lost 6 bases and the J gene lost 0 bases, with 14 bases spanning the gap. The CDR3 reads CASSPSDRYQETQYF. CDR3 bases: TGTGCCAGCAGCCCCTCAGACAGGTACCAAGAGACCCAGTACTTC.